This TCR beta chain was identified in a study of breast tumors, draining lymph nodes, adjacent tissues. In TCRdb, the multiplex PCR reads were re-called with MiXCR into one record per CDR3 protein. The data show roughly 11,000 distinct CDR3 sequences, 53% seen once. Overall study results and limits: Luminal-like breast cancer showed significantly greater tumor-nontumor repertoire similarity than basal-like breast cancer did. Compared with lymph nodes, tumors were less diverse; compared with nontumor tissue, more.

The CDR3 is 15 residues long. Germline-derived CDR1 and CDR2 are MNHEY and SVGAGI. V lost 5 bases and J lost 7; bases outside the gene matches: 8. A note on this clonotype: Its antigen remains unknown.

The specimen was breast tumor tissue. The sequence was obtained from a female donor with breast cancer. Some clones in this sample may be carry-over from other donors' samples. The chain combines TRBV6-5 with TRBJ2-5; 12 nucleotides agree with TRBD2. The CDR3 loop is CASSGTLAGGTTQYF. CDR3 nucleotides: TGTGCCAGCAGTGGGACTCTAGCGGGGGGGACGACCCAGTACTTC.